This TCR beta chain was identified in a study of T cells after yellow fever vaccination (dated by TCRdb to about 2019). Describing the broader study: The SMART-Seq v4 Ultra Low Input RNA kit was used to prepare libraries from fractions with low cell numbers. Blood samples were taken at several timepoints before and after primary and secondary immunization, and bulk PBMC replicates and cell subsets were isolated. To track T-cell clones before and after primary and booster YFV17D yellow fever vaccination, bulk TCR alpha and beta repertoires were sequenced longitudinally. Two healthy male donors, one aged 18 to 29 and one aged 30 to 40 years, made up the cohort. Study-wide findings and limitations: Because the study included only two donors, the extent to which the findings can be generalized is limited. Most clones expanded after primary vaccination were re-detected after the booster (about 95% of CD4 and around nine tenths of CD8), suggesting broad memory maintenance. A small fraction of clonotypes appeared in both the CD4 and CD8 compartments, likely as a result of convergent recombination. Because abundant contaminating clonotypes from the bulk population could be contained in FACS-sorted repertoires, computational filtering was required. Compared with the primary T-cell response, the secondary T-cell response was faster but weaker, reaching its peak on day 5 rather than on day 15.

Sequenced using an Illumina NovaSeq 6000. TCR cDNA was synthesized by 5'RACE template switching, through which a universal primer site and unique molecular identifiers were introduced. Priming of cDNA synthesis was performed from both the TCR alpha and TCR beta constant segments. Library amplification used two PCR steps, and the second PCR step added sample barcodes and sequencing adapters. Libraries were sequenced on Illumina HiSeq 2500 (2x100 bp) or NovaSeq (2x150 bp). Regarding the original processing steps: MIGEC was used to demultiplex reads and collapse the reads into UMI consensus sequences, and MiXCR was used for V(D)J alignment. Clonotypes responding to the vaccine were identified with edgeR on replicate PBMC samples, with the criteria of FDR below 0.01 and a log2 fold change above 5 up to day 15. CD4 or CD8 identity was assigned to each bulk clonotype according to whether the clonotype was present at higher abundance in the sequenced CD4 repertoire or the sequenced CD8 repertoire. The public sequencing data were trimmed at Q25 with fastp and processed into clonotypes with MiXCR by TCRdb, which kept only in-frame beta chains. CDR3 protein duplicates are merged, each entry listing the most common genes and DNA. The V and J calls and clone size come from TCRdb's table, not from the authors' own analysis. The sample includes about 220,000 distinct CDR3 sequences, with approximately 3.3% observed a single time. The ten biggest clones cover around 3% of the sample.

CDR1 and CDR2 were assigned from the germline V gene as SGHRS and YFSETQ. V gives up 3 bases and J gives up 2 bases, and the segment between their germline ends measures 7 bases. The cysteine opens and the phenylalanine closes a CDR3 of 13 amino acids. The kept DNA is CDR3 alone, 39 bases in frame from the first base. This clonotype was seen at least ten times. Which antigen it targets is not known. Base qualities are not at hand, and no much larger clone is one base apart. This specimen's treatment or condition label, per the study, means: live attenuated yellow fever vaccine strain. A standard Ficoll-Paque protocol was used to isolate PBMCs from peripheral blood. Dynabeads CD4 and CD8 positive selection kits were used to isolate the CD4 and CD8 T-cell fractions. RNA was extracted with TriZol from bulk PBMCs, CD4 and CD8 fractions, and dextramer-positive and dextramer-negative fractions.

This sample comprised CD4+ T cells sorted from PBMCs, obtained 10 days after the yellow fever booster vaccination. The receptor was isolated from a man aged 18 to 30 who received the YFV17D yellow fever vaccine. The chain couples TRBV5-1 to TRBJ2-3, with the D call tentatively TRBD1 or TRBD2, each fitting 5 bases. The bases are TGCGCCAGCAGCTCCGGGACCACAGATACGCAGTATTTT. It translates to CASSSGTTDTQYF.